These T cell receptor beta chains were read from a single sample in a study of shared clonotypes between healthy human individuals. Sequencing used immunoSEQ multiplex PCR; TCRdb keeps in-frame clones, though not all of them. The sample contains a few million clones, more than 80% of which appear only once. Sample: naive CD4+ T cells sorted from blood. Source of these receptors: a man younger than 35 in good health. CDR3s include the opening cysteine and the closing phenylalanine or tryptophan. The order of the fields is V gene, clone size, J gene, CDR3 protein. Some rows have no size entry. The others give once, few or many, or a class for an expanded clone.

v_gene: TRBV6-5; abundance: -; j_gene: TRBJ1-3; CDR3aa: CASRRASGNTIYF
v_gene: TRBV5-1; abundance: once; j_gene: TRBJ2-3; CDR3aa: CASSLSILDLGTDTQYF
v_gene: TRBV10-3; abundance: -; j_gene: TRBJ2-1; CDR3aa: CAIKGGDPSGSHNEQFF
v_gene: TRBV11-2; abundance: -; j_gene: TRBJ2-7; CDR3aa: CASSLPGQLPYEQYF
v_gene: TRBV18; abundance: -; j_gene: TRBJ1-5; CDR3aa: CASSPTGDSNQPQHF
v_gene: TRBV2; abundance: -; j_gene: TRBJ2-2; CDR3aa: CASSERTGELFF
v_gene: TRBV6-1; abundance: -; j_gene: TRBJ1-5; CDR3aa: CASSEPGQGKQPQHF
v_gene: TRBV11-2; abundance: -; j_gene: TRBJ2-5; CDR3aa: CASSSRGQTQYF
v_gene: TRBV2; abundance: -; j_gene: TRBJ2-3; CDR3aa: CASRVEGTQYF
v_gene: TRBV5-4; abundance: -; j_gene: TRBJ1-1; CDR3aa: CASSRNTEAFF